The 15 T cell receptor beta chains listed next were all sequenced from one sample in a study of blood T cell repertoires in COVID-19. Only in-frame clones appear in the TCRdb table, and some are missing; sequencing was by immunoSEQ multiplex PCR. Among 210,000 or so clones listed, approximately 82% were seen once. Sequencing was performed on peripheral blood. These receptors came from a woman between 40 and 55 years old with acute or convalescent COVID-19.

The chain combines TRBV19 with TRBJ1-2; 8 nucleotides line up with TRBD1. The CDR3 is made up of 13 amino acids. Trimming took 5 bases from V and 6 from J; bases not matched to a gene: 5. Germline lookup yields CDR1 LNHDA and CDR2 SQIVND (reference sequence). In DNA, the CDR3 is TGTGCCAGTAGTCTGCAGGGGGCTAATGGCTACACCTTC. Protein product: CASSLQGANGYTF.

This chain links TRBV19 with TRBJ2-2; 8 nucleotides match TRBD1. Germline CDR1 reads LNHDA; CDR2 reads SQIVND (reference sequence). The CDR3 is made up of 15 amino acids. The V and J ends lost 2 bases and 6 bases, in that order; junction bases with no gene match: 5. CDR3 DNA: TGTGCCAGTAGTATATTGCAGGGGGCAGCCGGGGAGCTGTTTTTT. The encoded protein is CASSILQGAAGELFF.

The chain couples TRBV19 to TRBJ2-3; TRBD1 matches at 7 bases. Losses at the gene ends were 9 bases for V and 1 base for J; bases not matched to a gene: 4. The CDR3 runs to 13 residues. Germline CDR1 is LNHDA and CDR2 is SQIVND (reference sequence). For the CDR3, the DNA is TGTGCCAGCCGGGACAGAGGCACAGATACGCAGTATTTT. It translates to CASRDRGTDTQYF.

The CDR3 nucleotides read TGTGCCAGCAGCCGGGACAGGGGGAGGGCTGAAGCTTTCTTT. This gives the protein CASSRDRGRAEAFF. The chain has TRBV3-1 (or the pseudogene TRBV3-2) and TRBJ1-1; 11 bases map to TRBD1. Trimming at V came to 4 bases and at J to 6 bases, leaving 4 bases not matched to a gene. The CDR3 has 14 amino acids. The germline V gene has CDR1 LGHDT and CDR2 YNNKEL (reference sequence).

The rearrangement links TRBV7-9 to TRBJ2-1; 10 bases match TRBD1. The germline CDR1 and CDR2 sequences are SEHNR and FQNEAQ (reference sequence). The CDR3 runs 16 residues. Unmatched junction bases numbered 2, after V lost 1 base and J lost 2 bases. CDR3 region: CASSLGDRGTYNEQFF. The DNA for the CDR3 is TGTGCCAGCAGCTTAGGGGACAGGGGCACCTACAATGAGCAGTTCTTC.

This clone was observed once. This sequence joins TRBV4-1 and TRBJ2-2, with unresolved D. V lost 4 bases, J lost 2 bases, and 2 bases lay in between. The CDR3 consists of 12 residues. Germline CDR1 is MGHRA and CDR2 is YSYEKL. The CDR3 DNA reads TGCGCCAGCAGCCCTAACACCGGGGAGCTGTTTTTT. It encodes CASSPNTGELFF.

This clone was detected ten times or more. The V call is TRBV7-9, the J call TRBJ2-3; D is uncertain. CDR3 length equals 13 residues. From germline, CDR1 is SEHNR and CDR2 FQNEAQ (reference sequence). Trimming cost V 6 bases and J 4 bases, with 11 bases left between them. The CDR3 region has the DNA TGTGCCAGCAGTCCGCGAGGTCCAGATACGCAGTATTTT. It codes for CASSPRGPDTQYF.

V and J are TRBV4-1 and TRBJ2-5; D is perhaps TRBD1 (5 bases). Between the trimmed V and J ends, which lost 2 bases and 5 bases, there was a span of 12 bases. The CDR3 spans 14 residues. Germline CDR1 MGHRA, CDR2 YSYEKL. CDR3 sequence (DNA): TGCGCCAGCAGCCAATACTCAGGGATTGAGACCCAGTACTTC. Amino acids: CASSQYSGIETQYF.

The chain joins TRBV27 to TRBJ2-1, with D tentatively TRBD2 (6 bases). V lost 6 bases and J lost 2, with 11 bases in between. CDR1 is MNHEY and CDR2 is SMNVEV in the germline V gene (reference sequence). CDR3 length: 14 residues. In nucleotides, the CDR3 is TGTGCCAGCAGCCTTGGAGGGACCTACAATGAGCAGTTCTTC. It is translated as CASSLGGTYNEQFF.

V gene TRBV19 combines with J gene TRBJ1-5, with D perhaps TRBD1 (6 bases). The length of the CDR3 is 18 residues. The ends were cut back, 0 bases at V and 4 bases at J, with 19 bases in the middle. Per germline, CDR1 LNHDA and CDR2 SQIVND (reference sequence). The CDR3, as DNA: TGTGCCAGTAGTATAGATCCGCAGGGGTGGTCCGTAAATCAGCCCCAGCATTTT. As protein: CASSIDPQGWSVNQPQHF.

The chain is built from TRBV15 and TRBJ2-7, with 11 bases matching TRBD1. The length of the CDR3 is 14 residues. The germline V gene encodes CDR1 LNHNV and CDR2 YYDKDF (reference sequence). V lost 5 bases, J lost 7 bases, and 7 bases stayed unmatched. The DNA for the CDR3 is TGTGCCACCAGCCCGGACAGGGGGCTAGGGGAGCAGTACTTC. Protein: CATSPDRGLGEQYF. Using reference TRBV15 and TRBJ2-7 for the parts outside the CDR3, the full variable domain is DAMVIQNPRYQVTQFGKPVTLSCSQTLNHNVMYWYQQKSSQAPKLLFHYYDKDFNNEADTPDNFQSRRPNTSFCFLDIRSPGLGDTAMYLCATSPDRGLGEQYFGPGTRLTVT.

The J gene is TRBJ2-2, the V gene TRBV7-3, with TRBD2 matching 7 bases. There are 17 residues in the CDR3. The J segment lost 4 bases and the V segment lost 5 bases, leaving 13 bases of the junction unmatched. The V gene's germline CDR1 is SGHTA and CDR2 FQGTGA. CDR3 DNA: TGTGCCAGCAGCCTCGACCGACTAGCTTCGGGCACCGGGGAGCTGTTTTTT. Translated: CASSLDRLASGTGELFF.

The table lists this clone with many counts. The DNA of the CDR3 is TGCAGTGCTAGTGGGGGGACAGGCTATGGCTACACCTTC. Its translation is CSASGGTGYGYTF. The gene calls are TRBV20-1 and TRBJ1-2, with 8 bases aligning to TRBD1. After removal of 3 bases from V and 4 bases from J, the junction contained 4 bases not matched to a gene. Germline assignment: CDR1 DFQATT and CDR2 SNEGSKA (reference sequence). The CDR3 length is 13 residues.

CDR3 loop: CASSYSRTASYGYTF. CDR3 bases: TGTGCCAGCAGTTACTCCCGGACAGCCTCCTATGGCTACACCTTC. This rearrangement joins TRBV6-5 to TRBJ1-2, with D tentatively TRBD1 (6 bases). This CDR3 has 15 residues. V shed 0 bases and J shed 4 bases, with 12 bases lying between them. Germline V gene sequence: CDR1 MNHEY, CDR2 SVGAGI.

The chain uses TRBV12-5 and TRBJ2-2; possible D gene TRBD2, 6 bases. CDR1 and CDR2 from the germline V gene are LGHNT and FRNRAP. The CDR3 length is 15 residues. Trimming pared 7 bases from V and 0 bases from J, leaving 12 bases between. CDR3 loop: CASETGVSNTGELFF. DNA for the CDR3: TGTGCTAGTGAGACGGGGGTTTCGAACACCGGGGAGCTGTTTTTT.